The 30 T cell receptor beta chains in this list originate from one sample, sequenced in a study of T-cell memory formation after mild COVID-19. TCRdb ran MiXCR on the 5' RACE reads and lists one entry per CDR3 protein. The sample carries fewer than 600,000 distinct CDR3 sequences, about a fifth recorded once. The specimen was PBMCs or a T cell subset sorted from them (not recorded which). Source of these receptors: an adult woman who had mild COVID-19 (a few samples of this study predate the infection). Cell type and time point are not known.

This clonotype was counted between two and nine times. V is TRBV20-1 and J is TRBJ2-3, with D perhaps matching TRBD2 (5 bases). CDR1 is DFQATT, CDR2 SNEGSKA, per germline (reference sequence). V was cut by 5 bases and J by 1 base, with 16 bases left in between. CDR3 length equals 15 residues. The CDR3 sequence: CSARRKAARTDTQYF. In DNA form, the CDR3 reads TGCAGTGCTCGCAGGAAAGCGGCCCGCACAGATACGCAGTATTTT.

The table lists this clonotype with many counts. The V call is TRBV7-2, the J call TRBJ1-4; D is perhaps TRBD1 (6 bases). There are 16 residues in the CDR3. Trimming shortened V by 0 bases and J by 4 bases, and 12 bases separated the two germline ends. Germline CDR1 is SGHTA and CDR2 is FQGNSA. DNA for the CDR3: TGTGCCAGCAGCTTAGCCCCAGGACAGTTTAATGAAAAACTGTTTTTT. It is translated as CASSLAPGQFNEKLFF. Combining the CDR3 with reference TRBV7-2 and TRBJ1-4 gives the whole variable domain GAGVSQSPSNKVTEKGKDVELRCDPISGHTALYWYRQSLGQGLEFLIYFQGNSAPDKSGLPSDRFSAERTGGSVSTLTIQRTQQEDSAVYLCASSLAPGQFNEKLFFGSGTQLSVL.

This clonotype was seen only a few times. The chain combines TRBV7-2 with TRBJ2-3; TRBD2 matches 8 bases. CDR3 length: 15 amino acids. Germline values: CDR1 SGHTA, CDR2 FQGNSA. V lost 2 bases to trimming and J lost 5 bases; unmatched junction nucleotides: 6. The CDR3 reads CASSLQAGAIDTQYF. The CDR3 DNA sequence: TGTGCCAGCAGCTTACAAGCGGGAGCCATAGATACGCAGTATTTT.

V gene TRBV12-3 or TRBV12-4 combines with J gene TRBJ1-3; the D gene is possibly TRBD1 (5 bases). The CDR3 extends over 11 amino acids. The V end lost 6 bases, the J end lost 10 bases, and 10 bases lay between the germline ends. CDR3 residues: CASSHRGTIYF. As DNA, the CDR3 is TGTGCCAGCAGCCATAGGGGAACCATATATTTT.

The chain recombines TRBV7-9 with TRBJ2-7, with TRBD2 matching over 10 bases. The V segment lost 8 bases and the J segment 4 bases; nucleotides outside the gene matches: 2. The CDR3 covers 12 residues. Germline CDR1 and CDR2: SEHNR and FQNEAQ (reference sequence). The CDR3 sequence is CASGTSVYEQYF. CDR3 DNA sequence: TGTGCCAGCGGGACTAGCGTTTACGAGCAGTACTTC. The whole variable domain, remainder taken from reference TRBV7-9 and TRBJ2-7, is DTGVSQNPRHKITKRGQNVTFRCDPISEHNRLYWYRQTLGQGPEFLTYFQNEAQLEKSRLLSDRFSAERPKGSFSTLEIQRTEQGDSAMYLCASGTSVYEQYFGPGTRLTVT.

The chain is built from TRBV20-1 and TRBJ2-1, with TRBD2 matching 9 bases. J was trimmed by 8 bases and V by 2 bases; bases with no gene match: 10. The CDR3 has 15 amino acids. CDR1 DFQATT and CDR2 SNEGSKA come from the germline V gene (reference sequence). This chain's CDR3 is CSARSFSGRFDEQFF. CDR3 in DNA: TGCAGTGCTAGATCGTTTAGCGGGAGATTCGATGAGCAGTTCTTC.

The chain employs TRBV4-3 and TRBJ1-1, with D tentatively TRBD1 (5 bases). The CDR3 has 17 residues. The germline V gene has CDR1 LGHNA and CDR2 YSLEER. Between the trimmed V and J ends, which lost 0 bases and 0 bases, there was a span of 14 bases. The CDR3 reads CASSQDDGAGLNTEAFF. CDR3 nucleotide sequence: TGCGCCAGCAGCCAAGATGACGGGGCGGGCCTGAACACTGAAGCTTTCTTT.

There are a few counts of this clonotype. A much larger clone differs from this one at a single base, so this may be a read error. The chain couples TRBV7-2 to TRBJ2-3, with TRBD2 matching 10 bases. Unmatched junction bases numbered 2, after V lost 5 bases and J lost 0 bases. CDR1 is SGHTA and CDR2 is FQGNSA in the germline V gene. The CDR3 totals 15 residues. The CDR3: CASSTTSGSTDTQYF. In nucleotides, the CDR3 is TGTGCCAGCAGCACGACTAGCGGGAGCACAGATACGCAGTATTTT.

The gene calls are TRBV9 and TRBJ2-2, with D possibly being TRBD2 (6 bases). The CDR3 loop spans 14 amino acids. The germline gives CDR1 SGDLS, CDR2 YYNGEE. With 0 bases removed from V and 7 bases from J, the gap between germline ends came to 10 bases. The CDR3 here is CASSVGGRDGELFF. CDR3 nucleotides: TGTGCCAGCAGCGTAGGAGGGCGGGACGGGGAGCTGTTTTTT.

V and J are TRBV6-1 and TRBJ2-1; possible D gene TRBD2, 6 bases. The V end lost 6 bases, the J end lost 1 base, and 13 bases lay between the germline ends. The CDR3 runs to 15 residues. Germline loops: CDR1 MNHNS, CDR2 SASEGT. CDR3 sequence: CASSAGGLSYNEQFF. The CDR3 DNA is TGTGCCAGCAGCGCTGGAGGGCTTTCCTACAATGAGCAGTTCTTC.

The table lists this clonotype with a few counts. The CDR3 loop is CASSQIVGGGIQYF. DNA for the CDR3: TGTGCCAGCAGCCAAATCGTAGGGGGGGGCATTCAGTACTTC. This chain uses TRBV12-3 or TRBV12-4 with TRBJ2-4; D may be TRBD2 (7 bases). The CDR3 consists of 14 residues. V was clipped by 6 bases and J by 9 bases, with 18 bases between them.

This clonotype was picked up a small number of times. The chain recombines TRBV5-1 with TRBJ2-1, with 7 positions matching TRBD2. The CDR3 sequence is 17 residues long. The J segment lost 8 bases and the V segment lost 6 bases, leaving 20 bases of the junction unmatched. Germline CDR1 SGHRS, CDR2 YFSETQ. The CDR3 coding sequence is TGCGCCAGCAACTCCCCCGCGGGGAGCGGGAAAGTCTATGAGCAGTTCTTC. It encodes CASNSPAGSGKVYEQFF.

This clonotype has ten or more counts. The CDR3 DNA is TGTGCCACCAGTGATCCAGGGGGCACTAGCTCCACAGATACGCAGTATTTT. Its protein is CATSDPGGTSSTDTQYF. The chain uses TRBV24-1 and TRBJ2-3; 8 bases map to TRBD1. V was pared by 3 bases and J by 2 bases, with 9 bases of the junction left unmatched. The germline CDR1 and CDR2 sequences are KGHDR and SFDVKD. The CDR3 consists of 17 residues.

This clonotype occurred a few times. The V and J genes are TRBV20-1 and TRBJ2-7; D is undetermined. CDR3 length: 11 residues. The germline V gene has CDR1 DFQATT and CDR2 SNEGSKA (reference sequence). Trimming removed 0 bases at V and 6 bases at J, with 6 bases between. In nucleotides, the CDR3 is TGCAGTGCTAGAGAAGGTTCCGAGCAGTACTTC. Its translation is CSAREGSEQYF.

This chain uses TRBV7-9 with TRBJ2-7; D possibly corresponds to TRBD1 (5 bases). The germline V and J ends were trimmed by 2 bases and 0 bases, with 8 bases remaining between them. CDR1 is SEHNR and CDR2 is FQNEAQ in the germline V gene (reference sequence). CDR3 size: 14 residues. In nucleotides, the CDR3 is TGTGCCAGCAGCTTACAGGGTACCTCCTACGAGCAGTACTTC. Translating it yields CASSLQGTSYEQYF.

This clonotype showed up just a few times. V is TRBV20-1 and J is TRBJ1-2, with TRBD1 as a possible D gene (5 bases). The V end lost 7 bases, the J end lost 5 bases, and 20 bases lay between the germline ends. CDR3 length: 14 residues. The germline gives CDR1 DFQATT, CDR2 SNEGSKA (reference sequence). The CDR3 region is CSGSLVSQGYGYTF. The DNA for the CDR3 is TGCAGTGGTAGTCTTGTGAGCCAGGGATATGGCTACACCTTC.

The gene calls are TRBV10-2 and TRBJ1-1; D is unclear. The length of the CDR3 is 14 residues. The germline gives CDR1 WSHSY, CDR2 SAAADI. Trimming removed 6 bases from V and 11 bases from J, with 22 bases in between. The CDR3 DNA reads TGCGCCAGCAGGCCCGTCCAAAGCGGCCCCGGGGCTTTCTTT. It codes for CASRPVQSGPGAFF.

The J gene is TRBJ1-1, the V gene TRBV12-3 or TRBV12-4, with D hard to call. V was pared by 2 bases and J by 1 base, with 5 bases between. CDR3 length equals 13 residues. The CDR3 loop reads CASSLKANTEAFF. CDR3 nucleotide sequence: TGTGCCAGCAGTTTAAAGGCGAACACTGAAGCTTTCTTT.

The J gene is TRBJ2-2, the V gene TRBV6-5, with 9 nucleotides matching TRBD1. Germline V gene sequence: CDR1 MNHEY, CDR2 SVGAGI. The CDR3 contains 15 residues. The junction had 7 bases not matched to a gene; V was cut back by 6 bases and J by 5 bases. CDR3 loop: CASSTGQGFTGELFF. The CDR3 DNA sequence: TGTGCCAGCAGCACGGGACAGGGTTTTACCGGGGAGCTGTTTTTT.

In regard to this clonotype: Since no conserved phenylalanine or tryptophan closes the CDR3, a read error is the likely cause. The genes are TRBV5-1 and TRBJ2-3; D possibly corresponds to TRBD1 (6 bases). The CDR3 is made up of 14 amino acids. V lost 1 base and J 4 bases, leaving 10 bases between the germline ends. The germline CDR1 and CDR2 sequences are SGHRS and YFSETQ. The CDR3 DNA follows: TGCGCCAGCAGCTTGTACACAGGGTCAGATACGCAGTATCTT. This codes for CASSLYTGSDTQYL.

This rearrangement joins TRBV4-3 to TRBJ2-7, with 7 nucleotides matching TRBD2. The CDR3 covers 13 residues. The ends lost 1 base at V and 3 bases at J; junction bases unmatched: 0. CDR1 is LGHNA and CDR2 is YSLEER in the germline V gene. The CDR3 DNA follows: TGCGCCAGCAGCCAAGCTAGCGGCTACGAGCAGTACTTC. It is translated as CASSQASGYEQYF.

The sample holds a few counts of this clonotype. This chain links TRBV15 with TRBJ1-2; D may be TRBD1 (5 bases). V lost 0 bases and J 0 bases, leaving 8 bases between the germline ends. CDR1 and CDR2 from the germline V gene are LNHNV and YYDKDF (reference sequence). The CDR3 contains 15 residues. The DNA of the CDR3 is TGTGCCACCAGCAGAGACAGGGATACTAACTATGGCTACACCTTC. This codes for CATSRDRDTNYGYTF.

The V and J genes are TRBV4-1 and TRBJ2-3, with 11 bases matching TRBD2. This CDR3 has 15 amino acids. J lost 8 bases, V lost 3 bases, and 7 bases had no gene match. The germline CDR1 and CDR2 sequences are MGHRA and YSYEKL. The CDR3 nucleotides read TGCGCCAGCAGCCACGGGACTAGCGGACGGGGTACGCAGTATTTT. Encoded protein: CASSHGTSGRGTQYF.

Many counts were recorded for this clonotype. The genes are TRBV20-1 and TRBJ1-1; D is undetermined. Per the germline V gene, CDR1 is DFQATT and CDR2 is SNEGSKA (reference sequence). CDR3 length equals 14 residues. Trimming cost V 0 bases and J 6 bases, with 14 bases left between them. This CDR3 reads CSARDHGDGAEAFF. CDR3 coding DNA: TGCAGTGCTAGAGATCATGGAGATGGGGCTGAAGCTTTCTTT.

This clonotype was found a few times. The rearrangement links TRBV29-1 to TRBJ1-2, with 7 bases lining up with TRBD1. This CDR3 comprises 15 residues. Unmatched junction bases numbered 12, after V lost 4 bases and J lost 4 bases. Per germline, CDR1 SQVTM and CDR2 ANQGSEA. The CDR3 DNA reads TGCAGCGTTGTGGAACAGGGGCCGGCTCTCTATGGCTACACCTTC. This encodes CSVVEQGPALYGYTF.

This clonotype came up a few times. The chain carries TRBV5-4 and TRBJ1-5; the D is unclear. Trimming pared 4 bases from V and 3 bases from J, leaving 11 bases between. The CDR3 loop spans 14 amino acids. Germline loops: CDR1 SGHNT, CDR2 YYREEE (reference sequence). The CDR3 spells CASSAEGPNQPQHF. CDR3 nucleotide sequence: TGTGCCAGCAGCGCGGAGGGTCCCAATCAGCCCCAGCATTTT.

The J gene is TRBJ1-1, the V gene TRBV18; 7 bases line up with TRBD1. The CDR3 totals 13 residues. V lost 6 bases and J lost 7; bases outside the gene matches: 8. Germline lookup yields CDR1 KGHSH and CDR2 LQKENI. CDR3 nucleotide sequence: TGTGCCAGCTCCCCGCAGACAGGGAGTGAAGCTTTCTTT. This gives the protein CASSPQTGSEAFF.

The chain has TRBV2 and TRBJ1-4, with a tentative D call TRBD1 (6 bases). From germline, CDR1 is SNHLY and CDR2 FYNNEI. There are 13 residues in the CDR3. Trimming removed 1 base at V and 7 bases at J, with 7 bases between. In DNA, the CDR3 is TGTGCCAGCAGTGAAGGGACAGCTGAAAAACTGTTTTTT. Protein: CASSEGTAEKLFF.

This clonotype was counted ten times or more. The chain carries TRBV7-2 and TRBJ2-3; 8 bases are a match to TRBD1. The ends lost 5 bases at V and 2 bases at J; junction bases unmatched: 9. The CDR3 sequence is 16 residues long. Germline-derived CDR1 and CDR2 are SGHTA and FQGNSA. CDR3 in amino acids: CASSGRQGTPTDTQYF. CDR3 DNA: TGTGCCAGCAGCGGTCGACAGGGGACCCCCACAGATACGCAGTATTTT.

This clonotype was detected a few times. The chain couples TRBV11-2 to TRBJ2-7; D possibly corresponds to TRBD1 (6 bases). This CDR3 comprises 16 residues. Trimming stripped 5 bases from V and 2 bases from J, with 19 bases between. CDR1 SGHAT and CDR2 FQNNGV come from the germline V gene. The CDR3 is CASSAITGIGPYEQYF. CDR3 coding DNA: TGTGCCAGCAGCGCAATTACAGGGATTGGCCCCTACGAGCAGTACTTC.